The 16 T cell receptor beta chains below come from one sample, sequenced in a study of monozygotic twins with inflammatory bowel disease. Reprocessing the 5' RACE reads, TCRdb reports a single entry for every CDR3 protein and omits DNA. This table lists approximately 390,000 distinct CDR3 sequences. The sequenced sample consisted of blood. The receptors derive from a human donor with ulcerative colitis or Crohn's disease, or a healthy co-twin of an affected twin (not recorded which).

The chain couples TRBV5-5 to TRBJ2-7. There are 14 residues in the CDR3. Germline CDR1 is SGHKS and CDR2 is YYEKEE (reference sequence). This CDR3 is CASSLMVGSYEQYF. Together with reference TRBV5-5 and TRBJ2-7, the CDR3 gives the full variable domain: DAGVTQSPTHLIKTRGQQVTLRCSPISGHKSVSWYQQVLGQGPQFIFQYYEKEERGRGNFPDRFSARQFPNYSSELNVNALLLGDSALYLCASSLMVGSYEQYFGPGTRLTVT.

The chain couples TRBV7-7 to TRBJ2-1; the TCRdb D gene call, TRBD1, has no DNA to confirm it. This CDR3 region has 13 residues. CDR1 is SSHAT, CDR2 FNYEAQ, per germline (reference sequence). The CDR3 loop is CASSRGTDNEQFF.

V usage is TRBV27 and J usage is TRBJ2-7; the D call of TRBD2 rests on TCRdb alone, since no DNA is present to check it. Germline lookup yields CDR1 MNHEY and CDR2 SMNVEV (reference sequence). The CDR3 totals 15 residues. This CDR3 is CASSPDLAASYEQYF.

The genes are TRBV7-3 and TRBJ2-1; TCRdb calls TRBD1, which cannot be checked without DNA. CDR1 is SGHTA and CDR2 is FQGTGA in the germline V gene. This CDR3 contains 14 residues. CDR3 in amino acids: CASSLNPQDNEQFF.

The chain combines TRBV18 with TRBJ2-1; TCRdb selects TRBD1, and the lack of DNA leaves this call unchecked. Germline V CDR1 and CDR2: KGHSH, LQKENI. The CDR3 extends over 15 amino acids. CDR3 sequence: CASSSKSRDRSVQFF.

V gene TRBV5-1 combines with J gene TRBJ1-1; the TRBD1 assignment by TCRdb is unverifiable without DNA. Germline-derived CDR1 and CDR2 are SGHRS and YFSETQ. The CDR3 has 14 amino acids. This CDR3 is CASSLDRGKGKAFF.

The rearrangement joins TRBV5-1 to TRBJ2-4. Germline CDR1 SGHRS, CDR2 YFSETQ. This CDR3 is 14 amino acids long. The CDR3 loop reads CASSLGTAKNIQYF.

The J gene is TRBJ1-2, the V gene TRBV20-1. Germline V gives CDR1 DFQATT, CDR2 SNEGSKA (reference sequence). The CDR3 length is 13 residues. The CDR3 is CSAEGRGDYGYTF.

This chain uses TRBV5-1 with TRBJ2-3; TCRdb calls TRBD1, which cannot be checked without DNA. Germline-derived CDR1 and CDR2 are SGHRS and YFSETQ. The length of the CDR3 is 15 residues. The chain's CDR3 is CASSLLQGPSDTQYF.

J is TRBJ1-1 and V is TRBV28; the D call of TRBD1 rests on TCRdb alone, since no DNA is present to check it. The germline V gene has CDR1 MDHEN and CDR2 SYDVKM. The CDR3 runs 15 residues. The CDR3 sequence: CASSSAGVRDTEAFF.

The chain is built from TRBV6-4 and TRBJ2-3; with no DNA, the TCRdb D assignment of TRBD1 cannot be verified. CDR1 is MRHNA, CDR2 SNTAGT, per germline. This CDR3 spans 18 amino acids. The chain's CDR3 is CASRTMGQGSSSTDTQYF.

This chain links TRBV4-1 with TRBJ2-1. The CDR3 totals 14 residues. CDR1 MGHRA and CDR2 YSYEKL come from the germline V gene. The CDR3 here is CASSPGSSDDEQFF.

This chain joins TRBV5-4 and TRBJ2-2; the D gene TCRdb calls, TRBD2, cannot be checked with no DNA. CDR1 SGHNT and CDR2 YYREEE come from the germline V gene (reference sequence). CDR3 length equals 15 residues. This CDR3 reads CASSPGTRNTGELFF.

The J gene is TRBJ2-7, the V gene TRBV6-2 or TRBV6-3; TCRdb names TRBD1, which stays unverified in the absence of DNA. CDR3 length: 13 residues. Germline lookup yields CDR1 MNHEY and CDR2 SVGEGT. The chain's CDR3 is CASIDRSSYEQYF.

The CDR3 sequence: CASSRSNGLYEQYF. This sequence joins TRBV7-8 and TRBJ2-7. CDR3 length: 14 amino acids. The V gene's germline CDR1 is SGHVS and CDR2 FQNEAQ.

The rearrangement joins TRBV19 to TRBJ1-5; no DNA is available, so the TRBD1 call from TCRdb remains unchecked. CDR1 LNHDA and CDR2 SQIVND come from the germline V gene (reference sequence). The CDR3 spans 14 residues. CDR3 loop: CASSIGGKIQPQHF.